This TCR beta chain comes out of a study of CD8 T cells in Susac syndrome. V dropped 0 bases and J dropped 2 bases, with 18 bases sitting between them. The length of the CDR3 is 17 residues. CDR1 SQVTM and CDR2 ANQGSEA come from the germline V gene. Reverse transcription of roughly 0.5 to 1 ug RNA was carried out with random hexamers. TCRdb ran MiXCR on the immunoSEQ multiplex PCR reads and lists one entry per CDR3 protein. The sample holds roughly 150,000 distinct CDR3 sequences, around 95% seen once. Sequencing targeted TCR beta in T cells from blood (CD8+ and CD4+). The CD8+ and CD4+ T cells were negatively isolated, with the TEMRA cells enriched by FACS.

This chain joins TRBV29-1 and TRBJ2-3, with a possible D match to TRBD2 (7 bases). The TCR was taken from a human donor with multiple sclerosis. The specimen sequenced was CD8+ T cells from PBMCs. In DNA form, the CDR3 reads TGCAGCGTTGAAGATCGGACGGGGGGCCGATCCACAGATACGCAGTATTTT. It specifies CSVEDRTGGRSTDTQYF.